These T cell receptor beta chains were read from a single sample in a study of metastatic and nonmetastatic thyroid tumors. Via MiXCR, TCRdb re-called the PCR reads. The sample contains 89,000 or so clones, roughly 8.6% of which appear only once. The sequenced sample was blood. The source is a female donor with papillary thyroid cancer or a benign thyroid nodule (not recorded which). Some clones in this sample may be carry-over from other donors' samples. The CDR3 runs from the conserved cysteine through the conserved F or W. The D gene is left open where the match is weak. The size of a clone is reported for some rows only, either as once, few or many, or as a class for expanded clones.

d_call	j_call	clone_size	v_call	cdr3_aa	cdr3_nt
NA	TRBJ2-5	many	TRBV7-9	CASSRQETQYF	TGTGCCAGCAGCCGACAAGAGACCCAGTACTTC
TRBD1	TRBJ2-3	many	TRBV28	CASSLGRDRSTDTQYF	TGTGCCAGCAGTTTAGGAAGGGACAGATCCACAGATACGCAGTATTTT
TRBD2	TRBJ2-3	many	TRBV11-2	CASIGLADTDTQYF	TGTGCCAGCATCGGACTAGCGGACACAGATACGCAGTATTTT
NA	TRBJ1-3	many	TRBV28	CASNSRQTGNTIYF	TGTGCCAGCAACTCGAGGCAGACTGGAAACACCATATATTTT
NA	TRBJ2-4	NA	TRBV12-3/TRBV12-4	CASSLIRGQGEYF	TGTGCCAGCAGCTTAATAAGGGGCCAGGGAGAGTACTTC
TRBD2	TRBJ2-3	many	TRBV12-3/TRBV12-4	CASSLSGGGDADTQYF	TGTGCCAGCAGTTTGAGCGGCGGGGGGGACGCAGATACGCAGTATTTT
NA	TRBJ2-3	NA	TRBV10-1	CASSESGGRPDTQYF	TGCGCCAGCAGTGAGTCGGGGGGGCGCCCAGATACGCAGTATTTT
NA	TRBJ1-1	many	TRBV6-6	CASSYPAGTTEAFF	TGTGCCAGCAGTTACCCGGCCGGGACGACTGAAGCTTTCTTT
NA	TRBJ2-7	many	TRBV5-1	CASSSGSSYEQYF	TGCGCCAGCAGCTCGGGCAGCTCCTACGAGCAGTACTTC
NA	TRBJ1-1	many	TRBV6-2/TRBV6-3	CASSYGGGGTEAFF	TGTGCCAGCAGTTACGGGGGTGGAGGCACTGAAGCTTTCTTT
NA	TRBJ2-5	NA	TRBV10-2	CASSESLLAGETQYF	TGCGCCAGCAGTGAATCTCTCCTAGCCGGTGAGACCCAGTACTTC
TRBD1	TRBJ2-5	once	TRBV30	CAWSAGTGSQETQYF	TGTGCCTGGAGTGCCGGGACAGGGAGTCAAGAGACCCAGTACTTC
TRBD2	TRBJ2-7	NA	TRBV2	CASSGLAGGDEQYF	TGTGCCAGCAGCGGACTAGCGGGAGGGGACGAGCAGTACTTC
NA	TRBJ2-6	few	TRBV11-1	CASSFEGRAGANVLTF	TGTGCCAGCAGCTTCGAGGGCCGCGCTGGGGCCAACGTCCTGACTTTC
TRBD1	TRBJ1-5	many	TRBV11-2	CASSLPQGAGNQPQHF	TGTGCCAGCAGCTTACCTCAGGGGGCAGGCAATCAGCCCCAGCATTTT
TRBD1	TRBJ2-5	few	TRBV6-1	CASSGTGQETQYF	TGTGCCAGCAGTGGGACAGGCCAAGAGACCCAGTACTTC
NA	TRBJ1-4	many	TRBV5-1	CASSPQGSTNEKLFF	TGCGCCAGCAGCCCACAGGGATCCACTAATGAAAAACTGTTTTTT
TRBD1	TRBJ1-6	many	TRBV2	CASSRTGNNSPLHF	TGTGCCAGCAGTCGGACAGGGAATAATTCACCCCTCCACTTT
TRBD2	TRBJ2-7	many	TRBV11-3	CASSPPMSGGGEQYF	TGTGCCAGCAGCCCACCTATGTCGGGAGGGGGCGAGCAGTACTTC
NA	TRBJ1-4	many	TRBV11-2	CASSSHFMEEKLFF	TGTGCCAGCAGCTCCCATTTCATGGAGGAAAAACTGTTTTTT
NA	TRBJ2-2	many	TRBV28	CASSSPGQDTGELFF	TGTGCCAGCAGTTCCCCAGGACAAGACACCGGGGAGCTGTTTTTT
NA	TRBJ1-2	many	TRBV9	CASSTLTLGGSDYGYTF	TGTGCCAGCAGCACTCTTACGTTGGGGGGATCGGACTATGGCTACACCTTC
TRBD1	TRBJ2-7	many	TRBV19	CASGTGGLDEQYF	TGTGCCAGTGGGACAGGGGGCCTGGACGAGCAGTACTTC
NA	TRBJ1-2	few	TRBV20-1	CSARDIQQRPYGYTF	TGCAGTGCTAGAGATATCCAACAGCGCCCCTATGGCTACACCTTC
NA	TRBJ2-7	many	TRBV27	CASSLPGAAYEQYF	TGTGCCAGCAGTTTACCGGGGGCTGCCTACGAGCAGTACTTC
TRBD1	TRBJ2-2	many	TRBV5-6	CASSLRQGAIGELFF	TGTGCCAGCAGCTTGCGACAGGGGGCGATCGGGGAGCTGTTTTTT
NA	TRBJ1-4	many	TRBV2	CASSEGGAQHEKLFF	TGTGCCAGCAGTGAAGGGGGGGCCCAGCATGAAAAACTGTTTTTT
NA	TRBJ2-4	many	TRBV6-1	CASSSLSGAKNIQYF	TGTGCCAGCAGTTCCTTAAGTGGGGCCAAAAACATTCAGTACTTC
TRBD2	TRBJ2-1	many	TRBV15	CATSSGGVGNEQFF	TGTGCCACCAGCAGCGGGGGGGTGGGCAATGAGCAGTTCTTC
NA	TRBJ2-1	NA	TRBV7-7	CASSRDGTSYNEQFF	TGTGCTAGCAGCCGGGACGGGACCTCCTACAATGAGCAGTTCTTC
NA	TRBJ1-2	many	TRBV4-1	CASSQPLFRGGYTF	TGCGCCAGCAGCCAACCGCTATTTCGGGGCGGCTACACCTTC
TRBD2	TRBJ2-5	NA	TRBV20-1	CSARTSGVVETQYF	TGCAGTGCTAGGACTAGCGGGGTTGTAGAGACCCAGTACTTC
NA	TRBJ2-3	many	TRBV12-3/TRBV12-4	CASSFTTDTQYF	TGTGCCAGCAGTTTCACCACAGATACGCAGTATTTT
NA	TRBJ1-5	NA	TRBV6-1	CASSDGRTSPQHF	TGTGCCAGCAGTGATGGCCGGACCTCCCCCCAGCATTTT
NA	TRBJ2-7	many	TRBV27	CASFSGTTYEQYF	TGTGCCAGTTTTAGCGGAACTACCTACGAGCAGTACTTC
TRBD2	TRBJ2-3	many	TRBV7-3	CASSFISGGPTDTQYF	TGTGCCAGCAGCTTCATTAGCGGGGGCCCCACAGATACGCAGTATTTT
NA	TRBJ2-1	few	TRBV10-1	CASSAYRHNEQFF	TGCGCCAGCTCTGCCTACCGCCACAATGAGCAGTTCTTC
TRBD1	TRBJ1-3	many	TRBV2	CASSATGGGNTIYF	TGTGCCAGCAGTGCTACAGGGGGCGGAAACACCATATATTTT
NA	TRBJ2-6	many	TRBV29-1	CSVEEGAASGANVLTF	TGCAGCGTTGAAGAAGGGGCCGCCTCTGGGGCCAACGTCCTGACTTTC
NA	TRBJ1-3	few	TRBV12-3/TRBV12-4	CASRPPSGKGGNTVYF	TGTGCCAGCAGGCCCCCGTCAGGGAAAGGTGGAAACACCGTATATTTT
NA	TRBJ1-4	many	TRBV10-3	CAIRSRADEKLFF	TGTGCCATCAGGTCCAGGGCCGATGAAAAACTGTTTTTT
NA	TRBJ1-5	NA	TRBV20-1	CSARDGGGNQPQHF	TGCAGTGCTAGAGATGGGGGGGGCAATCAGCCCCAGCATTTT